The 16 T cell receptor beta chains below were found in one sample sequenced in a study of shared clonotypes between healthy human individuals. Libraries were prepared by immunoSEQ multiplex PCR; TCRdb keeps only in-frame clonotypes and omits some of them. The sample has some 2.4 million clones; more than 85% are singletons. The specimen sequenced was naive CD4+ T cells from PBMCs. Described subset: CD45RA+ positively selected. These receptors originate from a young man in good health. Some clones in this sample may be carry-over from other donors' samples.

This chain's CDR3 is CSGGQLQETQYF. In DNA, the CDR3 is TGCAGCGGGGGACAGCTCCAAGAGACCCAGTACTTC. This rearrangement joins TRBV29-1 to TRBJ2-5, with 7 bases matching TRBD1. After removal of 7 bases from V and 1 base from J, the junction contained 3 bases not matched to a gene. This CDR3 is built from 12 residues. Germline V gene sequence: CDR1 SQVTM, CDR2 ANQGSEA. The variable domain in full, completed from reference TRBV29-1 and TRBJ2-5, reads SAVISQKPSRDICQRGTSLTIQCQVDSQVTMMFWYRQQPGQSLTLIATANQGSEATYESGFVIDKFPISRPNLTFSTLTVSNMSPEDSSIYLCSGGQLQETQYFGPGTRLLVL.

The chain links TRBV9 to TRBJ2-5; weak D call: TRBD2 (6 bases). The CDR3 sequence is 15 residues long. V gave up 3 bases and J gave up 0 bases, with 12 bases separating them. The germline gives CDR1 SGDLS, CDR2 YYNGEE. CDR3 DNA: TGTGCCAGCAGCGGTGGACTACAGTACCAAGAGACCCAGTACTTC. Encoded protein: CASSGGLQYQETQYF.

The J gene is TRBJ2-7, the V gene TRBV5-1, with 9 nucleotides matching TRBD2. The CDR3 covers 17 residues. The germline V gene encodes CDR1 SGHRS and CDR2 YFSETQ. V was clipped by 0 bases and J by 2 bases; unmatched bases: 9. The CDR3 DNA is TGCGCCAGCAGCTTGGGTCAGCTAGCGGGGATGCCCTACGAGCAGTACTTC. Encoded protein: CASSLGQLAGMPYEQYF.

This chain connects TRBV5-1 to TRBJ1-1; tentatively, D is TRBD1 (6 bases). Trimming stripped 5 bases from V and 4 bases from J, with 9 bases between. CDR1 is SGHRS, CDR2 YFSETQ, per germline. This CDR3 comprises 12 residues. The CDR3 loop reads CASRQGSTEAFF. For the CDR3, the DNA is TGCGCCAGCAGACAGGGTTCCACTGAAGCTTTCTTT.

The chain has TRBV19 and TRBJ2-7; weak D call: TRBD1 (6 bases). V was clipped by 5 bases and J by 1 base, with 15 bases between them. This CDR3 contains 15 residues. CDR1 and CDR2 from the germline V gene are LNHDA and SQIVND (reference sequence). The CDR3: CASSETGTNSYEQYF. The CDR3 nucleotides read TGTGCCAGTAGTGAAACCGGGACAAATTCCTACGAGCAGTACTTC.

The J gene is TRBJ1-4, the V gene TRBV6-1; 9 nucleotides align to TRBD1. J gave up 7 bases and V 5 bases, and 5 bases lay outside the gene matches. The CDR3 runs 14 residues. The V gene's germline CDR1 is MNHNS and CDR2 SASEGT. CDR3 coding DNA: TGTGCCAGCAGTTTACAGGGGGCGCGTGAAAAACTGTTTTTT. Amino acids: CASSLQGAREKLFF.

J is TRBJ1-5 and V is TRBV6-5, with 7 bases identical to TRBD1. The V gene end was trimmed by 6 bases and the J gene end by 2 bases; junction bases not matched to a gene: 4. The V gene's germline CDR1 is MNHEY and CDR2 SVGAGI. This CDR3 is built from 14 residues. CDR3 residues: CASRGQGGNQPQHF. The DNA of the CDR3 is TGTGCCAGCAGGGGCCAGGGGGGCAATCAGCCCCAGCATTTT.

The chain combines TRBV28 with TRBJ1-3; 8 bases are shared with TRBD1. CDR3 length equals 15 residues. Trimming cost V 6 bases and J 4 bases; bases outside gene matches: 8. Germline V lookup: CDR1 MDHEN, CDR2 SYDVKM. CDR3 amino acids: CASSGQGLPGNTIYF. The CDR3 nucleotides are TGTGCCAGCAGCGGACAGGGCCTCCCCGGAAACACCATATATTTT.

With respect to this clone: Additional DNA sequences in this sample encode the identical CDR3. This chain links TRBV30 with TRBJ1-5; D gene unclear. CDR3 length: 13 residues. Germline lookup yields CDR1 GTSNPN and CDR2 SVGIG (reference sequence). Trimming shortened V by 3 bases and J by 2 bases, and 8 bases separated the two germline ends. The CDR3, as DNA: TGTGCCTGGAGCTTGAGGGGCAATCAGCCCCAGCATTTT. Translated: CAWSLRGNQPQHF.

This clone was seen a single time. V usage is TRBV5-8 and J usage is TRBJ1-3; D not resolved. This CDR3 is built from 15 residues. With 4 bases removed from V and 1 base from J, the gap between germline ends came to 12 bases. Germline-derived CDR1 and CDR2 are SGHTS and YDEGEE. DNA of the CDR3: TGTGCCAGCAGCCGAAGACTCATATCTGGAAACACCATATATTTT. Amino acids: CASSRRLISGNTIYF.

The chain links TRBV5-1 to TRBJ2-5; 7 nucleotides match TRBD2. The trim removed 1 base at V and 4 bases at J, leaving 4 bases unmatched. The CDR3 has 14 residues. CDR1 is SGHRS and CDR2 is YFSETQ in the germline V gene. CDR3 residues: CASSLTSVRETQYF. The CDR3 DNA sequence: TGCGCCAGCAGCTTGACTAGCGTTCGAGAGACCCAGTACTTC.

In the case of this clone: In the same sample, other DNA sequences code for this CDR3. The chain links TRBV5-1 to TRBJ2-5; maybe TRBD1 (6 bases). The CDR3 covers 13 residues. CDR1 is SGHRS, CDR2 YFSETQ, per germline. Trimming took 4 bases from V and 4 from J, leaving 11 bases between them. Here the CDR3 DNA reads TGCGCCAGCAGCCCCCAGGGGCGAGAGACCCAGTACTTC. Its translation is CASSPQGRETQYF.

This chain uses TRBV30 with TRBJ1-1; weak D call: TRBD1 (5 bases). The V gene lost 8 bases and the J gene lost 3 bases, with 19 bases spanning the gap. The CDR3 totals 14 residues. Looked up from germline, CDR1 is GTSNPN and CDR2 is SVGIG (reference sequence). For the CDR3, the DNA is TGTGCCAGCATGGGGACTCCGGGCGACACTGAAGCTTTCTTT. Its translation: CASMGTPGDTEAFF.

The rearrangement links TRBV9 to TRBJ2-5; D is uncertain. V lost 0 bases and J 5 bases, leaving 5 bases between the germline ends. CDR3 length: 12 residues. Germline V gene data show CDR1 as SGDLS and CDR2 as YYNGEE. CDR3 nucleotide sequence: TGTGCCAGCAGCGTAGGAATGGAGACCCAGTACTTC. This gives the protein CASSVGMETQYF.

This clone was detected many times. The J gene is TRBJ1-5, the V gene TRBV5-8; 7 bases agree with TRBD1. This CDR3 has 15 amino acids. J was trimmed by 5 bases and V by 4 bases; bases with no gene match: 9. Germline V gene sequence: CDR1 SGHTS, CDR2 YDEGEE. CDR3 in amino acids: CASSKGQSTYQPQHF. CDR3 bases: TGTGCCAGCAGCAAGGGACAGTCGACCTATCAGCCCCAGCATTTT. Full variable domain (remainder filled in from reference TRBV5-8 and TRBJ1-5): EAGVTQSPTHLIKTRGQQATLRCSPISGHTSVYWYQQALGLGLQFLLWYDEGEERNRGNFPPRFSGRQFPNYSSELNVNALELEDSALYLCASSKGQSTYQPQHFGDGTRLSIL.

The CDR3 DNA follows: TGTGCCAGCAGCTTCCTCCGGGACAACTATGGCTACACCTTC. Its translation: CASSFLRDNYGYTF. J is TRBJ1-2 and V is TRBV6-1; D possibly corresponds to TRBD1 (5 bases). Looked up from germline, CDR1 is MNHNS and CDR2 is SASEGT. V lost 6 bases and J 2 bases, leaving 13 bases between the germline ends. This CDR3 is 14 amino acids long.